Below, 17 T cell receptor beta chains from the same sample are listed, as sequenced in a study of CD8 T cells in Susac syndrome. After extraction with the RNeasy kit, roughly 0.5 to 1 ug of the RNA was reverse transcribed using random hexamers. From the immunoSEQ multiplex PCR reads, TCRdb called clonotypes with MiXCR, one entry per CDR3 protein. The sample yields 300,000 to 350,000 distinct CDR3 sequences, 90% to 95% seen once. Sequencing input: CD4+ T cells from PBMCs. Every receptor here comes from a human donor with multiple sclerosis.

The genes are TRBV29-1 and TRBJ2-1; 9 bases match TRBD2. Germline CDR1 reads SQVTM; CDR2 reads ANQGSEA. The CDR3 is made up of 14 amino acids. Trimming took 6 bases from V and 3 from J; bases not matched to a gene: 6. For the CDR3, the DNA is TGCAGCGTCGCAGCGGGAGGCGTCTACAATGAGCAGTTCTTC. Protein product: CSVAAGGVYNEQFF.

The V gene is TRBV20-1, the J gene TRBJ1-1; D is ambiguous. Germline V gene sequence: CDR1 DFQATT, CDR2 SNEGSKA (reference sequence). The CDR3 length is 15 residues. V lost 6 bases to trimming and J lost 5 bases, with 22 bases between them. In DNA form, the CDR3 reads TGCAGTGCAGTACCGGGGTATGGGCCGGGGACTGAAGCTTTCTTT. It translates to CSAVPGYGPGTEAFF.

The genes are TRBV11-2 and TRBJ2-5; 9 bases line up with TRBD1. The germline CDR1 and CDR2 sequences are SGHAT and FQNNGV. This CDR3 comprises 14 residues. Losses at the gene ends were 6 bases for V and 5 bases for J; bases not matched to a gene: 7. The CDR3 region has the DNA TGTGCCAGCAGACAGGGGGCCAGGGGGGAGACCCAGTACTTC. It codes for CASRQGARGETQYF.

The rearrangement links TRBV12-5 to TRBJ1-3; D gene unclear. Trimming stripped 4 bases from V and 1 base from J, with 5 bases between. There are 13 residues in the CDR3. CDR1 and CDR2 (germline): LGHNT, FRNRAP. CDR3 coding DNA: TGTGCTAGTGGTTCAATTTCTGGAAACACCATATATTTT. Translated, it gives CASGSISGNTIYF.

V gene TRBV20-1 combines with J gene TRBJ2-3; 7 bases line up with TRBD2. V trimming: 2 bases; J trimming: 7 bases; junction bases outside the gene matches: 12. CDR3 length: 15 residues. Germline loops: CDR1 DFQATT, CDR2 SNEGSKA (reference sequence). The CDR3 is CSARTSGNRLHTQYF. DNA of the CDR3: TGCAGTGCTAGAACCAGCGGGAACCGTCTTCATACGCAGTATTTT.

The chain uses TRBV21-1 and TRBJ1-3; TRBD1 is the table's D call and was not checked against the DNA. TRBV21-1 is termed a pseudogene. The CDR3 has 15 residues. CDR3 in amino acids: CASSYGGGDGNTIYF. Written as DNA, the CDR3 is TGTGCCAGCAGCTATGGAGGGGGGGACGGAAACACCATATATTTT.

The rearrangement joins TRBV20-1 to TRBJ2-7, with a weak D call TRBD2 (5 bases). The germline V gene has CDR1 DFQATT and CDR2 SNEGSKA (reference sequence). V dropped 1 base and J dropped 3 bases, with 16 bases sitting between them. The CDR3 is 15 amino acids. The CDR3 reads CSARAPLPGLYEQYF. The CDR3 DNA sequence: TGCAGTGCTAGAGCTCCCCTACCCGGACTCTACGAGCAGTACTTC.

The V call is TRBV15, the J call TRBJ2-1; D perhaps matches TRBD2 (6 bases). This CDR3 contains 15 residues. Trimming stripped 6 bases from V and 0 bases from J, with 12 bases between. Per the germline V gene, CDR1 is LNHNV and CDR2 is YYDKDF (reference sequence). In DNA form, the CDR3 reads TGTGCCACCAGAGGCCGGGACTTCTCCTACAATGAGCAGTTCTTC. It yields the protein CATRGRDFSYNEQFF.

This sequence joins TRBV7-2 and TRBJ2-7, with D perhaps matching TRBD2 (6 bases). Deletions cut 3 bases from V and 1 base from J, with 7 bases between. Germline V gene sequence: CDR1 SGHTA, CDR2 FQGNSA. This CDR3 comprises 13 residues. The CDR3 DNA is TGTACCAGCAGCTTTGGGGGGTCCTACGAGCAGTACTTC. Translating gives CTSSFGGSYEQYF.

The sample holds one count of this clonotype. CDR3 sequence (DNA): TGTGCCAGCAGCTTAAAGCATATCGAAGACACCATATATTTT. Translating gives CASSLKHIEDTIYF. The chain combines TRBV7-3 with TRBJ1-3; D ambiguous. CDR3 length equals 14 residues. Trimming shortened V by 1 base and J by 8 bases, and 12 bases separated the two germline ends. Germline V CDR1 and CDR2: SGHTA, FQGTGA. The entire variable domain, with the rest obtained from reference TRBV7-3 and TRBJ1-3, is as follows: GAGVSQTPSNKVTEKGKYVELRCDPISGHTALYWYRQSLGQGPEFLIYFQGTGAADDSGLPNDRFFAVRPEGSVSTLKIQRTERGDSAVYLCASSLKHIEDTIYFGEGSWLTVV.

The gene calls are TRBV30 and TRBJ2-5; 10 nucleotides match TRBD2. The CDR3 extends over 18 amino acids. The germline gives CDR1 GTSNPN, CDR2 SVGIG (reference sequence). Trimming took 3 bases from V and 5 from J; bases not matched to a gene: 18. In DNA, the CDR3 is TGTGCCTGGAGCACCGGTTGGCTAGCGGGGGCCGGGTTGGAGACCCAGTACTTC. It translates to CAWSTGWLAGAGLETQYF.

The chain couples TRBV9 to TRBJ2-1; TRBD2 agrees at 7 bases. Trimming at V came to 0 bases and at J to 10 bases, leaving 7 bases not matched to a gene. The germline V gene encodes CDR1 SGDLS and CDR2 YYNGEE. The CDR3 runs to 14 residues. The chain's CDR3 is CASSVAGGLSEQFF. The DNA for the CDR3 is TGTGCCAGCAGCGTAGCGGGAGGCTTATCGGAGCAGTTCTTC.

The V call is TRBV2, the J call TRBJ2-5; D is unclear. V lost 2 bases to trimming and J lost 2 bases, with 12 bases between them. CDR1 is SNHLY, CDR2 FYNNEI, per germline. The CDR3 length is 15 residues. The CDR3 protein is CASSELAARQETQYF. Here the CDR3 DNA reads TGTGCCAGCAGTGAATTGGCGGCCCGACAAGAGACCCAGTACTTC.

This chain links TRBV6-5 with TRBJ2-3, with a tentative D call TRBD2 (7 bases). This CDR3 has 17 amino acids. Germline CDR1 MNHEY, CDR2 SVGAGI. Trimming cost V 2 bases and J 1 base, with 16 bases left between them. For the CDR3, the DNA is TGTGCCAGCAGTTACGAGGGGGGGCAGTGGGGCACAGATACGCAGTATTTT. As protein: CASSYEGGQWGTDTQYF.

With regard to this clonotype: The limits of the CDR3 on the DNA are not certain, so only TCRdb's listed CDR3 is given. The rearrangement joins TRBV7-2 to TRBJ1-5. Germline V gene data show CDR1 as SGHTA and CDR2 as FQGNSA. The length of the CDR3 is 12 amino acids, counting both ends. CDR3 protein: CASSSSGQPQHF.

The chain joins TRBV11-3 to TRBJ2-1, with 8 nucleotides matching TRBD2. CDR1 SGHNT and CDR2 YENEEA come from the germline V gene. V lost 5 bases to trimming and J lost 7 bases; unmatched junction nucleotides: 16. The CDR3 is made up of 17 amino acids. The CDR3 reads CASSPGLAGQSMNEQFF. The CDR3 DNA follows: TGTGCCAGCAGCCCCGGCCTAGCGGGTCAGAGTATGAATGAGCAGTTCTTC.

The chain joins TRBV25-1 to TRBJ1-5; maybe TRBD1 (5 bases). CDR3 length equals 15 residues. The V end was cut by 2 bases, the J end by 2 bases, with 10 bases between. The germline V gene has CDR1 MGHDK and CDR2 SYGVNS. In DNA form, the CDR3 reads TGTGCCAGCAGTGAAGCAGGGAATCGCAATCAGCCCCAGCATTTT. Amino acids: CASSEAGNRNQPQHF. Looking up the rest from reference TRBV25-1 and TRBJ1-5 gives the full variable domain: EADIYQTPRYLVIGTGKKITLECSQTMGHDKMYWYQQDPGMELHLIHYSYGVNSTEKGDLSSESTVSRIRTEHFPLTLESARPSHTSQYLCASSEAGNRNQPQHFGDGTRLSIL.